The 11 T cell receptor beta chains given below trace back to one sample, sequenced in a study of blood T cell repertoires in COVID-19. Clones were read by immunoSEQ multiplex PCR, and TCRdb kept only the in-frame ones, dropping some. This table holds 190,000 or so clones, 80% to 90% found once. The sample taken for sequencing was peripheral blood. These TCRs come from a woman in her 70s with acute or convalescent COVID-19.

The rearrangement joins TRBV29-1 to TRBJ2-7, with 11 bases that match TRBD1. The CDR3 has 14 amino acids. Germline CDR1 reads SQVTM; CDR2 reads ANQGSEA. Losses at the gene ends were 6 bases for V and 7 bases for J; bases not matched to a gene: 11. In DNA form, the CDR3 reads TGCAGCGTGGGGGACAGGGGGAATTTCTGGGAGCAGTACTTC. This translates into CSVGDRGNFWEQYF.

This chain connects TRBV11-3 to TRBJ1-1; D might be TRBD1 (6 bases). Per germline, CDR1 SGHNT and CDR2 YENEEA. Trimming removed 1 base at V and 3 bases at J, with 21 bases between. The CDR3 runs 18 residues. The CDR3 is CASSLGLDQVRTDTEAFF. The CDR3 DNA reads as TGTGCCAGCAGCTTAGGCTTGGACCAGGTCCGGACAGACACTGAAGCTTTCTTT.

The J gene is TRBJ2-2, the V gene TRBV11-3, with unresolved D. This CDR3 is built from 14 residues. Germline V lookup: CDR1 SGHNT, CDR2 YENEEA. The germline V and J ends were trimmed by 5 bases and 4 bases, with 11 bases remaining between them. The CDR3 DNA sequence: TGTGCCAGCAGCGCGAGTTTGGTCACCGGGGAGCTGTTTTTT. Protein sequence: CASSASLVTGELFF.

CDR3 loop: CASSISRAEGNTIYF. The CDR3 region has the DNA TGTGCCAGTAGTATCTCCCGAGCGGAGGGAAACACCATATATTTT. V usage is TRBV19 and J usage is TRBJ1-3; D is unclear. Between the trimmed V and J ends, which lost 3 bases and 4 bases, there was a span of 13 bases. The CDR3 spans 15 residues. In germline, CDR1 is LNHDA, CDR2 SQIVND (reference sequence).

The chain employs TRBV5-1 and TRBJ1-6; TRBD1 matches 7 bases. The CDR3 has 15 amino acids. Per the germline V gene, CDR1 is SGHRS and CDR2 is YFSETQ. Trimming took 0 bases from V and 9 from J; bases not matched to a gene: 6. The CDR3 sequence is CASSLERQGSSPLHF. In nucleotides, the CDR3 is TGCGCCAGCAGCTTGGAACGACAGGGAAGTTCACCCCTCCACTTT.

The V gene is TRBV19, the J gene TRBJ1-6, with a weak D call TRBD1 (5 bases). V shed 1 base and J shed 12 bases, with 16 bases lying between them. There are 15 residues in the CDR3. CDR1 and CDR2 from the germline V gene are LNHDA and SQIVND (reference sequence). CDR3 protein: CASSIASATREPLHF. In DNA, the CDR3 is TGTGCCAGTAGTATAGCCTCGGCCACCAGGGAACCCCTCCACTTT.

The genes are TRBV6-5 and TRBJ1-4; D gene ambiguous. V was cut by 6 bases and J by 0 bases, with 11 bases left in between. Germline CDR1 is MNHEY and CDR2 is SVGAGI. This CDR3 is 15 amino acids long. The CDR3 reads CASRPHTSTNEKLFF. The DNA for the CDR3 is TGTGCCAGCAGGCCCCACACGTCAACTAATGAAAAACTGTTTTTT.

This clone appeared once. The gene calls are TRBV5-6 and TRBJ2-2; TRBD2 agrees at 8 bases. The V gene end was trimmed by 4 bases and the J gene end by 1 base; junction bases not matched to a gene: 3. This CDR3 is built from 15 residues. CDR1 is SGHDT, CDR2 YYEEEE, per germline. The CDR3 DNA sequence: TGTGCCAGCAGCCTCCGGGGGGGGAACACCGGGGAGCTGTTTTTT. Residues: CASSLRGGNTGELFF.

The rearrangement joins TRBV3-1 (or the pseudogene TRBV3-2) to TRBJ1-1; D perhaps matches TRBD1 (5 bases). From germline, CDR1 is LGHDT and CDR2 YNNKEL (reference sequence). The CDR3 spans 14 residues. V dropped 2 bases and J dropped 5 bases, with 12 bases sitting between them. As DNA, the CDR3 is TGTGCCAGCAGCCAATCCAGGGTGGGGACTGAAGCTTTCTTT. Its protein product is CASSQSRVGTEAFF.

V gene TRBV7-2 combines with J gene TRBJ2-1, with 9 nucleotides matching TRBD2. V shed 3 bases, J shed 7 bases, and the junction held 4 bases outside the gene matches. The CDR3 has 14 amino acids. Germline assignment: CDR1 SGHTA and CDR2 FQGNSA. Written as DNA, the CDR3 is TGTGCCAGCAGCTTTAGCGGGGGAAGTAATGAGCAGTTCTTC. The encoded protein is CASSFSGGSNEQFF. The variable domain in full, completed from reference TRBV7-2 and TRBJ2-1, reads GAGVSQSPSNKVTEKGKDVELRCDPISGHTALYWYRQSLGQGLEFLIYFQGNSAPDKSGLPSDRFSAERTGGSVSTLTIQRTQQEDSAVYLCASSFSGGSNEQFFGPGTRLTVL.

The J gene is TRBJ2-4, the V gene TRBV28; a possible D gene is TRBD1 (6 bases). The CDR3 has 17 residues. From germline, CDR1 is MDHEN and CDR2 SYDVKM. Trimming stripped 7 bases from V and 0 bases from J, with 19 bases between. CDR3 in amino acids: CASTPVTGNLAKNIQYF. The CDR3 DNA reads as TGTGCCAGCACCCCGGTGACAGGAAACCTAGCCAAAAACATTCAGTACTTC.